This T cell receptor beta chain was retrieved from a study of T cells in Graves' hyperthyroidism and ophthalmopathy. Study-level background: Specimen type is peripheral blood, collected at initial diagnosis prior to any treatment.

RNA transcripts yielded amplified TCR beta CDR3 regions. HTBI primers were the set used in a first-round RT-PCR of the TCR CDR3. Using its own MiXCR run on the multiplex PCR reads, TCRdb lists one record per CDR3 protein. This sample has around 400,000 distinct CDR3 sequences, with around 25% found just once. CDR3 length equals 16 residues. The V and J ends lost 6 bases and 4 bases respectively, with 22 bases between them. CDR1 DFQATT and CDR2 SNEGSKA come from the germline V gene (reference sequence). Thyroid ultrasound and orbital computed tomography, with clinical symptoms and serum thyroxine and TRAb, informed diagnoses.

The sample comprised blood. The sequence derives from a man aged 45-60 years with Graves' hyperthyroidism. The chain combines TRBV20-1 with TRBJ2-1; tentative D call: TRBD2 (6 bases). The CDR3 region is CSARVASGVSYNEQFF. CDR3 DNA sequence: TGCAGTGCAAGGGTTGCCTCGGGAGTATCATACAATGAGCAGTTCTTC.